Listed below are T cell receptor beta chains from one sample, sequenced in a study of regulatory T cells in long-lasting Graves disease. TCRdb passed the multiplex PCR reads through MiXCR, listing each CDR3 protein once. The top ten hold more than 15% of the sample, which has over 350,000 distinct CDR3 sequences, 12% to 15% seen once. Separately, the same data were catalogued under a study of T cells in Graves' hyperthyroidism and ophthalmopathy.

The sequencing used peripheral blood mononuclear cells (PBMCs), collected at new diagnosis, from a patient treated with antithyroid drugs. These receptors all stem from a woman aged 45-59 years with Graves disease. Each CDR3 is given with its conserved first and last residue. The order of the fields is J gene, clone size, V gene, D gene, CDR3 DNA, CDR3 protein. A D gene is named only where the DNA matches it firmly. Some rows have no size entry. The others give once, few or many, or a class for an expanded clone.

>TRBJ1-2|few|TRBV10-3|-
TGTGCCATCAGTGAAGGTTATGACTTTAGTAACTACACCTTC
CAISEGYDFSNYTF
>TRBJ1-1|few|TRBV29-1|-
TGCAGCGTTCCGGGGACGGGTGTGACTGAAGCTTTCTTT
CSVPGTGVTEAFF
>TRBJ2-7|many|TRBV20-1|-
TGCAGTGCTAGGCCCTCGGGGCCCAGCTCCTACGAGCAGTACTTC
CSARPSGPSSYEQYF
>TRBJ2-3|many|TRBV11-2|-
TGTGCCAGCAGCCCTGGACGATTGGATACGCAGTATTTT
CASSPGRLDTQYF
>TRBJ2-3|many|TRBV10-1|TRBD2
TGCGCCAGCAGTGTGACTAGCGGGAAATCCACAGATACGCAGTATTTT
CASSVTSGKSTDTQYF
>TRBJ2-1|many|TRBV5-5|TRBD2
TGTGCCAGCAGCCAGACTAGCGGGAGGTGGCAGTTCTTC
CASSQTSGRWQFF
>TRBJ2-1|-|TRBV3-1|TRBD2
TGTGCCAGCAGCCAAGATCGGACTAGCTTAGGTTACAATGAGCAGTTCTTC
CASSQDRTSLGYNEQFF
>TRBJ1-2|few|TRBV19|TRBD1
TGTGCCAGTAGTACCGGACAGGGAGGAGGCTATGGCTACACCTTC
CASSTGQGGGYGYTF
>TRBJ2-3|-|TRBV30|TRBD2
TGTGCCTGGAGCAGGCTAGCGGGAGAAGCAGATACGCAGTATTTT
CAWSRLAGEADTQYF
>TRBJ2-3|many|TRBV7-9|TRBD2
TGTGCCAGCAGCTTAACAGCGGGAGAATCAGATACGCAGTATTTT
CASSLTAGESDTQYF
>TRBJ1-5|few|TRBV5-8|TRBD1
TGTGCCAGCAGCTTGGGGACAGGGTGGGCTGATCAGCCCCAGCATTTT
CASSLGTGWADQPQHF
>TRBJ1-6|-|TRBV30|-
TGTGCCTGGAGTGACAGATATAATTCACCCCTCCACTTT
CAWSDRYNSPLHF
>TRBJ2-7|many|TRBV27|-
TGTGCCAGCGGCTCCTTGGGAGCCTACGAGCAGTACTTC
CASGSLGAYEQYF
>TRBJ2-7|-|TRBV27|TRBD2
TGTGCCAGCAGTTCACGAAGAGGACTAGCCATCTACGAGCAGTACTTC
CASSSRRGLAIYEQYF
>TRBJ1-5|-|TRBV19|TRBD1
TGTGCCAGTAGTATCGCGACAGGGCGTCAGCCCCAGCATTTT
CASSIATGRQPQHF
>TRBJ1-6|few|TRBV6-1|-
TGTGCCAGCAGTGAAGTGGGGAATAATTCACCCCTCCACTTT
CASSEVGNNSPLHF
>TRBJ2-3|many|TRBV2|-
TGTGCCATCCAGGACAACCAAAGCACAGATACGCAGTATTTT
CAIQDNQSTDTQYF